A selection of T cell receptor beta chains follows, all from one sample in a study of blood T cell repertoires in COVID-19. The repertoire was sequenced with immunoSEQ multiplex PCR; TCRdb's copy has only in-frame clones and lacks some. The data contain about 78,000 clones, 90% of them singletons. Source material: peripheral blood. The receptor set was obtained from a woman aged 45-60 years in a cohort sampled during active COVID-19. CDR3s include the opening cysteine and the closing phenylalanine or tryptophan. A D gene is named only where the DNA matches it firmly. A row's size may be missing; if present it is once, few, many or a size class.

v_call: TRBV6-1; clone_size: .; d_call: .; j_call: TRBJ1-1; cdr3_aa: CASSEVMNTEAFF; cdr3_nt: TGTGCCAGCAGTGAAGTTATGAACACTGAAGCTTTCTTT
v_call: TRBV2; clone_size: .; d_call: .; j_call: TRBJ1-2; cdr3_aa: CASALQGTGYTF; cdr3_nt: TGTGCCAGCGCCCTACAGGGAACTGGCTACACCTTC
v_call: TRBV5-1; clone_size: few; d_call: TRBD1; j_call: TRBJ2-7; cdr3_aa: CASSLAIGTVYEQYF; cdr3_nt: TGCGCCAGCAGCTTGGCTATAGGGACAGTCTACGAGCAGTACTTC
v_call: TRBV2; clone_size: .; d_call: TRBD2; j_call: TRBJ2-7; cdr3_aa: CASKLSSGAHYEQYF; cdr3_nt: TGTGCCAGCAAGCTCTCTAGCGGGGCCCACTACGAGCAGTACTTC
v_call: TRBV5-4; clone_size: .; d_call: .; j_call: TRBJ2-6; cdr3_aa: CASSLASGAGGANVLTF; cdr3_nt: TGTGCCAGCAGCTTGGCCTCAGGGGCCGGAGGGGCCAACGTCCTGACTTTC
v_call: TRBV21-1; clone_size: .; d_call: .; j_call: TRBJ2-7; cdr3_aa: CASSKEGGTSHPAYEQYF; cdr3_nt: TGTGCCAGCAGCAAAGAGGGTGGGACTTCTCATCCCGCCTACGAGCAGTACTTC
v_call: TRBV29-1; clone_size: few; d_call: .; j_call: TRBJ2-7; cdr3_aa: CSVATSGGENEQYF; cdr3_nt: TGCAGCGTTGCGACTAGTGGAGGGGAGAACGAGCAGTACTTC
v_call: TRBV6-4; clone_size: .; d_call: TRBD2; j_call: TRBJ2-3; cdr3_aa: CASSGLARRTDTQYF; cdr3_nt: TGTGCCAGCAGCGGACTAGCGAGACGCACAGATACGCAGTATTTT
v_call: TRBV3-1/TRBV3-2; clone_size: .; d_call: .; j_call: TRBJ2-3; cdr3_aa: CASSQANARTDTQYF; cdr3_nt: TGTGCCAGCAGCCAAGCGAACGCGCGCACAGATACGCAGTATTTT
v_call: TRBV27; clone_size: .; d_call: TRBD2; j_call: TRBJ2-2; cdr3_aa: CASSLIAGVVAGELFF; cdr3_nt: TGTGCCAGCAGTCTGATAGCGGGAGTAGTGGCCGGGGAGCTGTTTTTT
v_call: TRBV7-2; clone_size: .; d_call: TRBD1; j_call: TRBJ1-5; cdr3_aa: CASSLGGQGSRPQHF; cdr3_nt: TGTGCCAGCAGCTTAGGCGGACAGGGGAGTCGGCCCCAGCATTTT
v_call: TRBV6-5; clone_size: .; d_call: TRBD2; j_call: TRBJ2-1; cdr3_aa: CASCTSGRAYNEQFF; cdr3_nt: TGTGCCAGCTGTACCAGCGGGAGGGCCTACAATGAGCAGTTCTTC
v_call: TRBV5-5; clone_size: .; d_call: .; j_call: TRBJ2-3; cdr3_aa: CASSFRAGSTDTQYF; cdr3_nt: TGTGCCAGCAGCTTCAGGGCGGGATCTACAGATACGCAGTATTTT
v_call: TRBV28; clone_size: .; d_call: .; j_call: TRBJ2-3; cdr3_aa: CASSFGTDVTDTQYF; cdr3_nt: TGTGCCAGCAGTTTCGGGACTGATGTCACAGATACGCAGTATTTT
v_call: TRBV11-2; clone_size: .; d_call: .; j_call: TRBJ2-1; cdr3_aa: CASSRGNEQFF; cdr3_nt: TGTGCCAGCAGCAGGGGGAATGAGCAGTTCTTC
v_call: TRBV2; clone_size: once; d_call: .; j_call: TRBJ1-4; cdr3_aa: CASTQKRVNEKLFF; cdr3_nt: TGTGCCAGCACGCAGAAACGGGTGAATGAAAAACTGTTTTTT
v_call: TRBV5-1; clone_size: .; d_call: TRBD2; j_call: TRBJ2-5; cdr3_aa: CASSWGSGRGLQETQYF; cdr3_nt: TGCGCCAGCAGCTGGGGGAGCGGGAGAGGTCTACAAGAGACCCAGTACTTC
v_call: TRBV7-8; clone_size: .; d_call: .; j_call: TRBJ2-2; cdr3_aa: CASSRGVSGTLNTGELFF; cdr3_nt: TGTGCCAGCAGCCGAGGGGTGTCGGGGACTCTCAACACCGGGGAGCTGTTTTTT
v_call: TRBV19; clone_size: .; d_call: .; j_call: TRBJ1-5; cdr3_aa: CASSSNWQYSNQPQHF; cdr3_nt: TGTGCCAGTAGTAGTAATTGGCAGTATAGCAATCAGCCCCAGCATTTT
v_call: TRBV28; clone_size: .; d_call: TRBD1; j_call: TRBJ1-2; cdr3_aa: CASRSGDSRYTF; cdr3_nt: TGTGCCAGCAGATCGGGGGACAGCCGCTACACCTTC
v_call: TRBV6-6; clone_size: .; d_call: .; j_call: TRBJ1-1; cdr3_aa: CASSHRETEAFF; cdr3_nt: TGTGCCAGCAGTCACAGGGAGACTGAAGCTTTCTTT
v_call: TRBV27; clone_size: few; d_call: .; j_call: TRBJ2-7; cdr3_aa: CASRRVAGPYEQYF; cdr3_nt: TGTGCCAGCAGAAGGGTCGCGGGGCCCTACGAGCAGTACTTC
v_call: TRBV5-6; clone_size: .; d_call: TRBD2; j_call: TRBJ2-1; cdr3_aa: CASSLTSGSGSYNEQFF; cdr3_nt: TGTGCCAGCAGCTTAACTAGCGGGAGCGGCTCCTACAATGAGCAGTTCTTC
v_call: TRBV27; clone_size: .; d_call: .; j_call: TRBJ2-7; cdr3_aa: CASSLAGTPSYEQYF; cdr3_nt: TGTGCCAGCAGTTTGGCCGGGACTCCCTCCTACGAGCAGTACTTC
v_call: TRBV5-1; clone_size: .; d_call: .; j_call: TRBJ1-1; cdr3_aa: CASSALGVGGTEAFF; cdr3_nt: TGCGCCAGCAGCGCTCTAGGGGTAGGGGGAACTGAAGCTTTCTTT
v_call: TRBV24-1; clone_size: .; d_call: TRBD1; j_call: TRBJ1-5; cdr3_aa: CATSLPGQLSNQPQHF; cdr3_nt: TGTGCCACCAGTCTCCCGGGACAGTTAAGCAATCAGCCCCAGCATTTT
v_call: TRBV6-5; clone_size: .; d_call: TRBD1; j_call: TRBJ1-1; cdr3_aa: CASSPDRGLNTEAFF; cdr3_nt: TGTGCCAGCAGCCCCGACAGGGGGTTGAACACTGAAGCTTTCTTT
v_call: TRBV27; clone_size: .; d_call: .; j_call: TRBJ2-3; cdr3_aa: CASSLLGATDTQYF; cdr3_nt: TGTGCCAGCAGTTTATTGGGGGCCACAGATACGCAGTATTTT
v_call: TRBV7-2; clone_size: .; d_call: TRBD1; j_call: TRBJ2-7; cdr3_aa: CASSSTGAYKGQYF; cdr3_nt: TGTGCCAGCAGTTCTACAGGGGCCTACAAAGGGCAGTACTTC